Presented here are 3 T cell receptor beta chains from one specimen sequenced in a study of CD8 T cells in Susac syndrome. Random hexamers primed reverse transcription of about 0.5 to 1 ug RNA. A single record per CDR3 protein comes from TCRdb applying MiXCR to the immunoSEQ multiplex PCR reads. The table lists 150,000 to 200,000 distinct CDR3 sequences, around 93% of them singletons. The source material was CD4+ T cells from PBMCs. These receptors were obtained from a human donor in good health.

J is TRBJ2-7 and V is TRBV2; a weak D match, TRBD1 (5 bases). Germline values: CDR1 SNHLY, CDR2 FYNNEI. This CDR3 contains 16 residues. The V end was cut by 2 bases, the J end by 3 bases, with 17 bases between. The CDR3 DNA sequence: TGTGCCAGCAGTGAATCTTGGGCCGGGCAGGGCTACGAGCAGTACTTC. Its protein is CASSESWAGQGYEQYF.

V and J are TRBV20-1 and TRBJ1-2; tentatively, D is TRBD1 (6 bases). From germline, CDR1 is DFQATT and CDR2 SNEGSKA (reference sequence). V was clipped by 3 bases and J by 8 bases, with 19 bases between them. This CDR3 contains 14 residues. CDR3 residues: CSASLGGGPWGYTF. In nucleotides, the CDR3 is TGCAGTGCTAGTCTTGGTGGGGGGCCGTGGGGCTACACCTTC.

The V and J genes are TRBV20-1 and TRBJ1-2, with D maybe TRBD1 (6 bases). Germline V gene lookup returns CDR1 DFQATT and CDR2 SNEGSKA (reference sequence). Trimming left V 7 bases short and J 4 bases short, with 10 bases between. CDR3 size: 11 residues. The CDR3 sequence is CSVQGTYGYTF. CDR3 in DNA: TGCAGTGTACAGGGCACCTATGGCTACACCTTC.